The rows below give T cell receptor beta chains drawn from one sample of a study of glioma-infiltrating T cells after dendritic cell vaccination. Generated by immunoSEQ multiplex PCR, the TCRdb table keeps only in-frame clones and is missing some. This sample has fewer than 100,000 clones, with about nine tenths found just once. The sequences come from blood, collected before dendritic cell vaccination. The receptors stem from a human donor with glioblastoma. Both conserved end residues are part of each CDR3. The order of the fields is CDR3 protein, CDR3 DNA, J gene, clone size, CDR3 length, V gene, D gene. A D gene is named only where the DNA matches it firmly. Rows give clone size only sometimes, using once, few, many, or a class for an expanded clone.

cdr3_aa: CASSAKTGGSLNEKLFF
cdr3_nt: TGTGCCAGCAGTGCCAAGACAGGGGGTTCCCTTAATGAAAAACTGTTTTTT
j_call: TRBJ1-4
clone_size: NA
cdr3_length: 17
v_call: TRBV25-1
d_call: TRBD1

cdr3_aa: CASSPWTGSHTEAFF
cdr3_nt: TGTGCCAGCAGTCCATGGACAGGGTCCCACACTGAAGCTTTCTTT
j_call: TRBJ1-1
clone_size: NA
cdr3_length: 15
v_call: TRBV6-5
d_call: TRBD1

cdr3_aa: CASGLSGSRETQYF
cdr3_nt: TGTGCTAGTGGTTTGAGCGGGAGTAGGGAGACCCAGTACTTC
j_call: TRBJ2-5
clone_size: NA
cdr3_length: 14
v_call: TRBV12-5
d_call: TRBD2

cdr3_aa: CASSYRQGYEQYF
cdr3_nt: TGTGCCAGCAGCTACCGACAGGGCTACGAGCAGTACTTC
j_call: TRBJ2-7
clone_size: NA
cdr3_length: 13
v_call: TRBV5-8
d_call: TRBD1

cdr3_aa: CASTSGSVTYEQYF
cdr3_nt: TGTGCCAGCACTAGCGGGAGTGTCACCTACGAGCAGTACTTC
j_call: TRBJ2-7
clone_size: NA
cdr3_length: 14
v_call: TRBV6-5
d_call: TRBD2

cdr3_aa: CASSPLKGIFYGYTF
cdr3_nt: TGTGCCAGCAGTCCTTTAAAGGGGATCTTCTATGGCTACACCTTC
j_call: TRBJ1-2
clone_size: NA
cdr3_length: 15
v_call: TRBV27
d_call: NA

cdr3_aa: CASSPLGGNEQFF
cdr3_nt: TGTGCCAGCAGCCCCCTCGGGGGGAATGAGCAGTTCTTC
j_call: TRBJ2-1
clone_size: NA
cdr3_length: 13
v_call: TRBV7-3
d_call: TRBD2

cdr3_aa: CASSLALTSGSSYEQYF
cdr3_nt: TGTGCCAGCAGCTTAGCGCTAACTAGCGGGAGCTCCTACGAGCAGTACTTC
j_call: TRBJ2-7
clone_size: NA
cdr3_length: 17
v_call: TRBV7-6
d_call: TRBD2

cdr3_aa: CASRPHLEQYF
cdr3_nt: TGTGCCAGCAGACCCCACCTCGAGCAGTACTTC
j_call: TRBJ2-7
clone_size: NA
cdr3_length: 11
v_call: TRBV6-5
d_call: NA

cdr3_aa: CSVESTGGPYGYTF
cdr3_nt: TGCAGCGTTGAATCTACAGGGGGCCCTTATGGCTACACCTTC
j_call: TRBJ1-2
clone_size: NA
cdr3_length: 14
v_call: TRBV29-1
d_call: TRBD1

cdr3_aa: CASHSGGEFEQFF
cdr3_nt: TGTGCCAGCCATAGCGGGGGGGAGTTTGAGCAGTTCTTC
j_call: TRBJ2-1
clone_size: NA
cdr3_length: 13
v_call: TRBV13
d_call: TRBD2

cdr3_aa: CASSEISFDEQFF
cdr3_nt: TGTGCCAGCAGTGAAATCTCCTTCGATGAGCAGTTCTTC
j_call: TRBJ2-1
clone_size: once
cdr3_length: 13
v_call: TRBV2
d_call: NA

cdr3_aa: CASRPAPGYEQYF
cdr3_nt: TGTGCCAGCAGACCTGCCCCGGGGTACGAGCAGTACTTC
j_call: TRBJ2-7
clone_size: NA
cdr3_length: 13
v_call: TRBV6-5
d_call: NA

cdr3_aa: CASELAGGTGELFF
cdr3_nt: TGTGCCAGCGAGCTGGCAGGGGGTACCGGGGAGCTGTTTTTT
j_call: TRBJ2-2
clone_size: NA
cdr3_length: 14
v_call: TRBV28
d_call: TRBD1

cdr3_aa: CASSAQGMLVNTEAFF
cdr3_nt: TGTGCCAGCAGTGCACAGGGGATGTTGGTGAACACTGAAGCTTTCTTT
j_call: TRBJ1-1
clone_size: NA
cdr3_length: 16
v_call: TRBV5-5
d_call: TRBD1

cdr3_aa: CASSPQSGREPQHF
cdr3_nt: TGTGCCAGCTCACCACAGTCAGGGCGAGAGCCCCAGCATTTT
j_call: TRBJ1-5
clone_size: NA
cdr3_length: 14
v_call: TRBV18
d_call: NA

cdr3_aa: CASSRTGTGSYEQYF
cdr3_nt: TGTGCCAGCAGCCGCACCGGGACAGGGTCTTACGAGCAGTACTTC
j_call: TRBJ2-7
clone_size: NA
cdr3_length: 15
v_call: TRBV7-9
d_call: TRBD1

cdr3_aa: CASSQDLGSGSFEQYF
cdr3_nt: TGTGCCAGCAGCCAAGATTTAGGTAGCGGGAGTTTCGAGCAGTACTTC
j_call: TRBJ2-7
clone_size: NA
cdr3_length: 16
v_call: TRBV4-2
d_call: TRBD2

cdr3_aa: CASRGSTEYNSPLHF
cdr3_nt: TGTGCCAGCCGGGGAAGCACGGAGTATAATTCACCCCTCCACTTT
j_call: TRBJ1-6
clone_size: NA
cdr3_length: 15
v_call: TRBV2
d_call: NA

cdr3_aa: CATSRETTYGYTF
cdr3_nt: TGTGCCACCAGCAGAGAGACAACCTATGGCTACACCTTC
j_call: TRBJ1-2
clone_size: NA
cdr3_length: 13
v_call: TRBV15
d_call: NA

cdr3_aa: CASSEMGGSPYNEQFF
cdr3_nt: TGTGCCAGCAGTGAAATGGGCGGGAGTCCCTACAATGAGCAGTTCTTC
j_call: TRBJ2-1
clone_size: NA
cdr3_length: 16
v_call: TRBV6-1
d_call: TRBD2

cdr3_aa: CASSPSLSRAVNEKLFF
cdr3_nt: TGTGCCAGCAGCCCAAGTTTATCGAGGGCAGTAAATGAAAAACTGTTTTTT
j_call: TRBJ1-4
clone_size: NA
cdr3_length: 17
v_call: TRBV7-2
d_call: NA

cdr3_aa: CASSLFTGSSQPQHF
cdr3_nt: TGTGCCAGCAGCCTCTTTACAGGGTCGAGTCAGCCCCAGCATTTT
j_call: TRBJ1-5
clone_size: NA
cdr3_length: 15
v_call: TRBV5-5
d_call: NA

cdr3_aa: CASSSSGGGSYEQYF
cdr3_nt: TGTGCCAGCAGTTCATCAGGGGGTGGCTCCTACGAGCAGTACTTC
j_call: TRBJ2-7
clone_size: NA
cdr3_length: 15
v_call: TRBV28
d_call: TRBD1

cdr3_aa: CASSFLATNEKLFF
cdr3_nt: TGTGCCAGCAGCTTCCTTGCAACTAATGAAAAACTGTTTTTT
j_call: TRBJ1-4
clone_size: NA
cdr3_length: 14
v_call: TRBV7-9
d_call: NA

cdr3_aa: CASSLGTSGFQETQYF
cdr3_nt: TGTGCCAGCAGCTTAGGGACTAGCGGGTTCCAAGAGACCCAGTACTTC
j_call: TRBJ2-5
clone_size: once
cdr3_length: 16
v_call: TRBV7-7
d_call: TRBD2

cdr3_aa: CASDRGGRSEAFF
cdr3_nt: TGTGCATCGGATAGAGGGGGCAGGTCTGAAGCTTTCTTT
j_call: TRBJ1-1
clone_size: NA
cdr3_length: 13
v_call: TRBV28
d_call: TRBD1

cdr3_aa: CASSHSPGQDYGYTF
cdr3_nt: TGTGCCAGCAGCCATTCCCCGGGACAAGACTATGGCTACACCTTC
j_call: TRBJ1-2
clone_size: NA
cdr3_length: 15
v_call: TRBV5-5
d_call: NA

cdr3_aa: CASSYEGQGSEQFF
cdr3_nt: TGTGCCAGCAGTTACGAAGGACAGGGCTCTGAGCAGTTCTTC
j_call: TRBJ2-1
clone_size: NA
cdr3_length: 14
v_call: TRBV6-5
d_call: TRBD1

cdr3_aa: CASSLLLTTDGYGYTF
cdr3_nt: TGTGCCAGCAGCCTACTCCTCACGACAGACGGCTATGGCTACACCTTC
j_call: TRBJ1-2
clone_size: NA
cdr3_length: 16
v_call: TRBV14
d_call: NA

cdr3_aa: CATRGGHYNEQFF
cdr3_nt: TGTGCCACCAGGGGGGGGCACTACAATGAGCAGTTCTTC
j_call: TRBJ2-1
clone_size: NA
cdr3_length: 13
v_call: TRBV27
d_call: NA

cdr3_aa: CASSQDRYRGLIAGELFF
cdr3_nt: TGCGCCAGCAGCCAAGACCGGTACAGGGGGCTTATTGCCGGGGAGCTGTTTTTT
j_call: TRBJ2-2
clone_size: NA
cdr3_length: 18
v_call: TRBV4-3
d_call: TRBD1

cdr3_aa: CASSALGGSSYEQYF
cdr3_nt: TGTGCCAGCTCAGCTTTAGGAGGAAGCTCCTACGAGCAGTACTTC
j_call: TRBJ2-7
clone_size: few
cdr3_length: 15
v_call: TRBV6-1
d_call: NA

cdr3_aa: CASSTQTGPLNTEAFF
cdr3_nt: TGTGCCAGCAGCACCCAGACAGGGCCGTTGAACACTGAAGCTTTCTTT
j_call: TRBJ1-1
clone_size: NA
cdr3_length: 16
v_call: TRBV9
d_call: TRBD1

cdr3_aa: CASSLYGTGGNEQFF
cdr3_nt: TGCGCCAGCAGCTTGTATGGGACTGGTGGTAATGAGCAGTTCTTC
j_call: TRBJ2-1
clone_size: NA
cdr3_length: 15
v_call: TRBV5-1
d_call: NA

cdr3_aa: CASSPQTGGNTIYF
cdr3_nt: TGTGCCAGTAGTCCTCAAACGGGAGGAAACACCATATATTTT
j_call: TRBJ1-3
clone_size: NA
cdr3_length: 14
v_call: TRBV19
d_call: NA

cdr3_aa: CASSYTGFNGYTF
cdr3_nt: TGTGCCAGCAGCTACACAGGGTTCAATGGCTACACCTTC
j_call: TRBJ1-2
clone_size: NA
cdr3_length: 13
v_call: TRBV13
d_call: NA

cdr3_aa: CASSPPSGRKYQETQYF
cdr3_nt: TGCGCCAGCAGCCCGCCAAGCGGGAGGAAGTACCAAGAGACCCAGTACTTC
j_call: TRBJ2-5
clone_size: NA
cdr3_length: 17
v_call: TRBV5-1
d_call: TRBD2

cdr3_aa: CASSIIRDRGTNTEAFF
cdr3_nt: TGTGCCAGTAGTATAATTAGAGACAGGGGCACCAACACTGAAGCTTTCTTT
j_call: TRBJ1-1
clone_size: NA
cdr3_length: 17
v_call: TRBV19
d_call: TRBD1

cdr3_aa: CASSEGQGGYGYTF
cdr3_nt: TGCGCCAGCAGCGAAGGACAGGGGGGCTATGGCTACACCTTC
j_call: TRBJ1-2
clone_size: NA
cdr3_length: 14
v_call: TRBV5-1
d_call: TRBD1

cdr3_aa: CASSLLYDSSYEQYF
cdr3_nt: TGTGCCAGCAGCTTACTCTACGACAGCTCCTACGAGCAGTACTTC
j_call: TRBJ2-7
clone_size: NA
cdr3_length: 15
v_call: TRBV7-6
d_call: NA

cdr3_aa: CASSQSGHLGETQYF
cdr3_nt: TGCGCCAGCAGCCAATCTGGGCACCTCGGAGAGACCCAGTACTTC
j_call: TRBJ2-5
clone_size: NA
cdr3_length: 15
v_call: TRBV4-3
d_call: NA

cdr3_aa: CASSVGGTEAFF
cdr3_nt: TGTGCCAGCAGCGTCGGGGGAACTGAAGCTTTCTTT
j_call: TRBJ1-1
clone_size: NA
cdr3_length: 12
v_call: TRBV9
d_call: NA

cdr3_aa: CASSLRRGHIGEQYF
cdr3_nt: TGTGCCAGCAGTTTACGGCGGGGCCACATAGGTGAGCAGTACTTC
j_call: TRBJ2-7
clone_size: once
cdr3_length: 15
v_call: TRBV28
d_call: NA

cdr3_aa: CASSHGTGRTDTQYF
cdr3_nt: TGCGCCAGCAGCCACGGGACAGGGAGGACAGATACGCAGTATTTT
j_call: TRBJ2-3
clone_size: NA
cdr3_length: 15
v_call: TRBV4-1
d_call: TRBD1

cdr3_aa: CASSQDRAGDPSGGYTF
cdr3_nt: TGTGCCAGCAGCCAAGATAGGGCGGGGGACCCCTCAGGTGGCTACACCTTC
j_call: TRBJ1-2
clone_size: NA
cdr3_length: 17
v_call: TRBV4-2
d_call: NA

cdr3_aa: CASSAGYSGELFF
cdr3_nt: TGTGCCAGCAGTGCAGGGTACTCCGGGGAGCTGTTTTTT
j_call: TRBJ2-2
clone_size: NA
cdr3_length: 13
v_call: TRBV2
d_call: NA